What follows are 20 T cell receptor beta chains derived from one specimen sequenced in a study of PD-1 blockade in classical Hodgkin lymphoma. Method: immunoSEQ multiplex PCR; TCRdb's copy keeps in-frame clones and lacks some. This table holds 28,000 or so clones, approximately 67% found once. No patient escaped relapse after autologous stem cell transplantation, and brentuximab vedotin exposure varied. The sequencing used peripheral blood mononuclear cells (PBMCs), collected before the second cycle of nivolumab. Every receptor here comes from a human donor with classical Hodgkin lymphoma.

Only a few counts were recorded for this clone. The CDR3 region is CASSPGRGNTEAFF. CDR3 bases: TGTGCCAGCAGCCCGGGCCGGGGGAACACTGAAGCTTTCTTT. The gene calls are TRBV7-3 and TRBJ1-1; D remains ambiguous. CDR3 length: 14 amino acids. Germline V gene lookup returns CDR1 SGHTA and CDR2 FQGTGA. The germline V and J ends were trimmed by 5 bases and 1 base, with 11 bases remaining between them.

The CDR3 protein is CASSASGLAGGYYNEQFF. DNA for the CDR3: TGTGCCAGCAGCGCATCAGGGCTAGCGGGAGGGTACTACAATGAGCAGTTCTTC. The J gene is TRBJ2-1, the V gene TRBV11-2; 12 positions agree with TRBD2. This CDR3 spans 18 amino acids. V was clipped by 5 bases and J by 3 bases; unmatched bases: 11. Germline V gene sequence: CDR1 SGHAT, CDR2 FQNNGV.

The chain uses TRBV6-6 and TRBJ1-1; D uncertain. CDR1 is MNHNY and CDR2 is SVGAGI in the germline V gene (reference sequence). With 4 bases removed from V and 4 bases from J, the gap between germline ends came to 10 bases. There are 13 residues in the CDR3. CDR3 region: CASSSFRGTEAFF. The CDR3 DNA reads as TGTGCCAGCAGTTCCTTTCGGGGCACTGAAGCTTTCTTT.

This clone appeared a few times. This rearrangement joins TRBV9 to TRBJ2-2; D possibly corresponds to TRBD2 (6 bases). Trimming left V 0 bases short and J 5 bases short, with 11 bases between. The CDR3 contains 15 residues. Looked up from germline, CDR1 is SGDLS and CDR2 is YYNGEE. This CDR3 is CASSVETGATGELFF. The DNA of the CDR3 is TGTGCCAGCAGCGTAGAAACGGGAGCTACCGGGGAGCTGTTTTTT.

The genes are TRBV6-5 and TRBJ1-5; 9 bases align to TRBD1. The CDR3 has 15 amino acids. The V gene end was trimmed by 5 bases and the J gene end by 9 bases; junction bases not matched to a gene: 11. Germline lookup yields CDR1 MNHEY and CDR2 SVGAGI. The CDR3 loop is CASSPSSTGGSPQHF. The CDR3 DNA follows: TGTGCCAGCAGTCCCTCGTCGACAGGGGGATCGCCCCAGCATTTT.

This clone was seen only once. The CDR3: CASSPWEGQGEEKLFF. DNA of the CDR3: TGTGCCAGCAGTCCTTGGGAGGGACAGGGAGAAGAAAAACTGTTTTTT. J is TRBJ1-4 and V is TRBV27; TRBD1 agrees at 9 bases. V trimming: 5 bases; J trimming: 8 bases; junction bases outside the gene matches: 12. This CDR3 has 16 amino acids. Germline CDR1 and CDR2: MNHEY and SMNVEV (reference sequence).

The chain employs TRBV7-2 and TRBJ1-4; D not resolved. V lost 2 bases to trimming and J lost 7 bases, with 11 bases between them. The CDR3 totals 14 residues. Germline values: CDR1 SGHTA, CDR2 FQGNSA. CDR3 sequence reads: CASSLRPELEKLFF. In DNA form, the CDR3 reads TGTGCCAGCAGCTTACGGCCAGAACTTGAAAAACTGTTTTTT.

CDR3 region: CASSYGGLDEQYF. The CDR3 region has the DNA TGTGCCAGCAGTTATGGGGGGCTAGACGAGCAGTACTTC. The V and J genes are TRBV6-5 and TRBJ2-7; D may be TRBD1 or TRBD2 (6 bases each). V gave up 3 bases and J gave up 5 bases, with 11 bases separating them. Germline assignment: CDR1 MNHEY and CDR2 SVGAGI. This CDR3 contains 13 residues.

J is TRBJ2-7 and V is TRBV30; tentatively, D is TRBD2 (5 bases). This CDR3 spans 14 amino acids. The V gene lost 4 bases and the J gene lost 1 base, with 14 bases spanning the gap. The germline gives CDR1 GTSNPN, CDR2 SVGIG (reference sequence). CDR3: CAWMYGLSSYEQYF. CDR3 nucleotides: TGTGCCTGGATGTACGGACTCTCATCCTACGAGCAGTACTTC.

The chain links TRBV7-9 to TRBJ1-2; D may be TRBD1 (6 bases). Trimming removed 3 bases from V and 2 bases from J, with 7 bases in between. The germline gives CDR1 SEHNR, CDR2 FQNEAQ (reference sequence). The CDR3 loop spans 13 amino acids. The DNA for the CDR3 is TGTGCCAGCAGCTTCACAGGGAACTATGGCTACACCTTC. This translates into CASSFTGNYGYTF.

The rearrangement links TRBV30 to TRBJ2-5; tentatively, D is TRBD1 or TRBD2 (5 bases each). The tail of the sequence fits TRBJ2-7 better, so the J call may be wrong. Germline V gives CDR1 GTSNPN, CDR2 SVGIG (reference sequence). CDR3 length: 14 amino acids. The CDR3 loop reads CAWSKGTVSYEQYF. The CDR3 DNA reads as TGTGCCTGGAGTAAGGGGACGGTGTCCTACGAGCAGTACTTC.

The chain couples TRBV4-1 to TRBJ2-3, with TRBD1 identical over 9 bases. The germline gives CDR1 MGHRA, CDR2 YSYEKL. The CDR3 sequence is 14 residues long. The V segment lost 5 bases and the J segment 4 bases; nucleotides outside the gene matches: 4. The chain's CDR3 is CASSSGTGPDTQYF. The CDR3 region has the DNA TGCGCCAGCAGCTCCGGGACAGGGCCAGATACGCAGTATTTT.

This chain joins TRBV29-1 and TRBJ2-3; no reliable D call. Germline V gives CDR1 SQVTM, CDR2 ANQGSEA. The CDR3 consists of 13 residues. Trimming stripped 6 bases from V and 0 bases from J, with 10 bases between. CDR3 residues: CSVETQSTDTQYF. The CDR3 DNA reads as TGCAGCGTAGAAACCCAAAGCACAGATACGCAGTATTTT.

This clone was detected once. The gene calls are TRBV28 and TRBJ1-5, with 10 bases that match TRBD1. Unmatched junction bases numbered 9, after V lost 8 bases and J lost 2 bases. The V gene's germline CDR1 is MDHEN and CDR2 SYDVKM. CDR3 length equals 16 residues. The CDR3 nucleotides read TGTGCCAGCGCCCGGACAGGGGGTTATCGCAATCAGCCCCAGCATTTT. Amino acids: CASARTGGYRNQPQHF.

The rearrangement uses TRBV10-3 and TRBJ2-1; TRBD1 might be the D (6 bases). Trimming removed 3 bases at V and 10 bases at J, with 13 bases between. Germline CDR1 reads ENHRY; CDR2 reads SYGVKD. This CDR3 contains 13 residues. In nucleotides, the CDR3 is TGTGCCATCAGTGACGAGGACAGAGGAGAGCAGTTCTTC. Its translation: CAISDEDRGEQFF.

The V and J genes are TRBV4-1 and TRBJ2-2, with TRBD1 matching over 8 bases. The CDR3 runs to 15 residues. The ends lost 2 bases at V and 3 bases at J; junction bases unmatched: 2. Germline V gives CDR1 MGHRA, CDR2 YSYEKL. This CDR3 is CASSQRTGYTGELFF. The CDR3, as DNA: TGCGCCAGCAGCCAAAGGACAGGGTACACCGGGGAGCTGTTTTTT.

The gene calls are TRBV5-3 and TRBJ2-3; unclear D gene. TRBV5-3 is identified as an open reading frame with a role that is uncertain. Trimming shortened V by 0 bases and J by 6 bases, and 17 bases separated the two germline ends. This CDR3 contains 16 residues. CDR3 nucleotides: TGTGCCAGAAGCTTGGGTTGTAGAGACTCCCCGGATACGCAGTATTTT. Translated, it gives CARSLGCRDSPDTQYF.

A few counts support this clone. The chain combines TRBV18 with TRBJ2-5; D ambiguous. The germline CDR1 and CDR2 sequences are KGHSH and LQKENI. V gave up 2 bases and J gave up 5 bases, with 6 bases separating them. The CDR3 runs 12 residues. This chain's CDR3 is CASSPKGETQYF. The CDR3 DNA sequence: TGTGCCAGCTCACCAAAAGGGGAGACCCAGTACTTC. The complete variable domain, with remaining parts taken from reference TRBV18 and TRBJ2-5, reads NAGVMQNPRHLVRRRGQEARLRCSPMKGHSHVYWYRQLPEEGLKFMVYLQKENIIDESGMPKERFSAEFPKEGPSILRIQQVVRGDSAAYFCASSPKGETQYFGPGTRLLVL.

The gene calls are TRBV19 and TRBJ2-7; D unresolved. Germline values: CDR1 LNHDA, CDR2 SQIVND (reference sequence). The V gene lost 7 bases and the J gene lost 4 bases, with 14 bases spanning the gap. There are 13 residues in the CDR3. The CDR3 DNA reads as TGTGCCAGTAAGGGTGATGAGCCGTACGAGCAGTACTTC. Translation gives CASKGDEPYEQYF.

The chain joins TRBV7-8 to TRBJ2-7; D is unresolved. V was clipped by 5 bases and J by 5 bases, with 7 bases between them. CDR3 length: 11 residues. Germline CDR1 and CDR2: SGHVS and FQNEAQ. The CDR3: CASSPRHEQYF. The CDR3 DNA reads as TGTGCCAGCAGCCCCCGGCACGAGCAGTACTTC. Based on the CDR3 plus reference TRBV7-8 and TRBJ2-7, the full variable domain is GAGVSQSPRYKVAKRGQDVALRCDPISGHVSLFWYQQALGQGPEFLTYFQNEAQLDKSGLPSDRFFAERPEGSVSTLKIQRTQQEDSAVYLCASSPRHEQYFGPGTRLTVT.